This entry lists 18 T cell receptor beta chains sequenced from one sample in a study of early stage breast cancer tumors. Method: immunoSEQ multiplex PCR; TCRdb's copy keeps in-frame clones and lacks some. The profile shows around 9,000 clones, 71% of them singletons. The sequenced sample consisted of normal breast tissue next to the tumor. Receptors were obtained from a person between 55 and 69 years old with breast cancer.

The genes are TRBV12-5 and TRBJ2-7; D unclear. Trimming left V 7 bases short and J 2 bases short, with 15 bases between. This CDR3 region has 14 residues. The germline V gene has CDR1 LGHNT and CDR2 FRNRAP. CDR3 DNA sequence: TGTGCTAGTGCCCTTGACTCGCCAGCCTACGAGCAGTACTTC. It encodes CASALDSPAYEQYF.

In its sample, this clone was seen a few times. This rearrangement joins TRBV27 to TRBJ2-3; TRBD2 matches 10 bases. The germline CDR1 and CDR2 sequences are MNHEY and SMNVEV (reference sequence). V lost 5 bases and J lost 0; bases outside the gene matches: 5. The CDR3 extends over 16 amino acids. The CDR3 nucleotides are TGTGCCAGCAGTCCGGGGACTAGCGCAAGCACAGATACGCAGTATTTT. Encoded protein: CASSPGTSASTDTQYF.

DNA for the CDR3: TGCGCCAGCAGCTTGAACGGACAGGGGGGTGAAAAACTGTTTTTT. Protein sequence: CASSLNGQGGEKLFF. V and J are TRBV5-1 and TRBJ1-4; 10 bases match TRBD1. Per germline, CDR1 SGHRS and CDR2 YFSETQ. The CDR3 is made up of 15 amino acids. Trimming removed 1 base from V and 7 bases from J; junction bases left unmatched: 4.

This sequence joins TRBV19 and TRBJ2-2; 8 bases match TRBD1. Germline V gene lookup returns CDR1 LNHDA and CDR2 SQIVND (reference sequence). The CDR3 runs 13 residues. J gave up 0 bases and V 9 bases, and 0 bases lay outside the gene matches. The CDR3 spells CASRGPNTGELFF. The CDR3 DNA reads TGTGCCAGCAGGGGGCCGAACACCGGGGAGCTGTTTTTT.

The chain uses TRBV6-6 and TRBJ1-5, with a weak D call TRBD1 (6 bases). From germline, CDR1 is MNHNY and CDR2 SVGAGI (reference sequence). CDR3 length: 16 residues. With 0 bases removed from V and 6 bases from J, the gap between germline ends came to 15 bases. The CDR3 DNA sequence: TGTGCCAGCAGTTACTCGAACAGGGAAGAAAGTCAGCCCCAGCATTTT. Its protein product is CASSYSNREESQPQHF.

This clone was seen a single time. The V and J genes are TRBV6-5 and TRBJ1-1, with D possibly being TRBD1 (6 bases). This CDR3 has 13 amino acids. Trimming shortened V by 0 bases and J by 8 bases, and 10 bases separated the two germline ends. Per the germline V gene, CDR1 is MNHEY and CDR2 is SVGAGI. CDR3 coding DNA: TGTGCCAGCAGTTACTCCTCGGACAGCGAAGCTTTCTTT. Translation gives CASSYSSDSEAFF.

The rearrangement uses TRBV6-1 and TRBJ2-1; possibly TRBD1 for D (6 bases). This CDR3 contains 15 residues. Deletions cut 5 bases from V and 3 bases from J, with 14 bases between. CDR1 is MNHNS and CDR2 is SASEGT in the germline V gene. CDR3 nucleotides: TGTGCCAGCAGTCTACAGGGAAGCAACTACAATGAGCAGTTCTTC. Amino acids: CASSLQGSNYNEQFF.

The rearrangement uses TRBV2 and TRBJ2-5; the D gene is possibly TRBD2 (6 bases). The V end lost 5 bases, the J end lost 2 bases, and 12 bases lay between the germline ends. Germline lookup yields CDR1 SNHLY and CDR2 FYNNEI. CDR3 length: 14 residues. The CDR3 here is CASSTDYLQETQYF. CDR3 nucleotide sequence: TGTGCCAGCAGTACGGACTATTTACAAGAGACCCAGTACTTC. The full variable domain, rest sourced from reference TRBV2 and TRBJ2-5, is EPEVTQTPSHQVTQMGQEVILRCVPISNHLYFYWYRQILGQKVEFLVSFYNNEISEKSEIFDDQFSVERPDGSNFTLKIRSTKLEDSAMYFCASSTDYLQETQYFGPGTRLLVL.

Only one count was recorded for this clone. The CDR3 nucleotides read TGCGCCAGCAGTTTTCCTGGGACTAGCGGGGAAGATACGCAGTATTTT. This codes for CASSFPGTSGEDTQYF. The rearrangement links TRBV5-1 to TRBJ2-3, with 13 bases identical to TRBD2. Trimming cost V 5 bases and J 5 bases; bases outside gene matches: 8. Germline-derived CDR1 and CDR2 are SGHRS and YFSETQ. This CDR3 has 16 amino acids. The full variable domain, rest sourced from reference TRBV5-1 and TRBJ2-3, is KAGVTQTPRYLIKTRGQQVTLSCSPISGHRSVSWYQQTPGQGLQFLFEYFSETQRNKGNFPGRFSGRQFSNSRSEMNVSTLELGDSALYLCASSFPGTSGEDTQYFGPGTRLTVL.

The rearrangement uses TRBV27 and TRBJ1-1; a possible D gene is TRBD1 (6 bases). Germline CDR1 MNHEY, CDR2 SMNVEV (reference sequence). V shed 3 bases and J shed 3 bases, with 14 bases lying between them. The CDR3 loop spans 15 amino acids. DNA of the CDR3: TGTGCCAGCAGTTTTACGTGGGGGCAGGACACTGAAGCTTTCTTT. Encoded protein: CASSFTWGQDTEAFF.

Only a few counts were recorded for this clone. The V call is TRBV2, the J call TRBJ2-7, with 7 bases aligning to TRBD2. CDR1 and CDR2 from the germline V gene are SNHLY and FYNNEI. The ends lost 4 bases at V and 0 bases at J; junction bases unmatched: 3. The CDR3 sequence is 14 residues long. The CDR3 DNA reads TGTGCCAGCAGTGGCGGGAGAGGCTCCTACGAGCAGTACTTC. Translated: CASSGGRGSYEQYF.

This clone was observed once. This chain joins TRBV19 and TRBJ2-3; TRBD2 agrees at 11 bases. Germline trimming cut 6 bases from V and 0 bases from J; bases unmatched to any gene: 5. Germline CDR1 LNHDA, CDR2 SQIVND (reference sequence). CDR3 size: 16 residues. DNA for the CDR3: TGTGCCAGTAGAATGGGACTAGCGGAAAGCACAGATACGCAGTATTTT. It yields the protein CASRMGLAESTDTQYF.

By its share, this clone is large. The chain joins TRBV18 to TRBJ1-5, with D perhaps TRBD1 (5 bases). Trimming shortened V by 3 bases and J by 7 bases, and 13 bases separated the two germline ends. Germline loops: CDR1 KGHSH, CDR2 LQKENI. This CDR3 has 14 amino acids. The CDR3 region has the DNA TGTGCCAGCTCACCGGGGCAGCAGGGACAGCCCCAGCATTTT. As protein: CASSPGQQGQPQHF.

The count of this clone is one. The V and J genes are TRBV7-9 and TRBJ2-3; 8 positions match TRBD2. Germline CDR1 and CDR2: SEHNR and FQNEAQ (reference sequence). The CDR3 totals 16 residues. J gave up 3 bases and V 5 bases, and 10 bases lay outside the gene matches. CDR3 loop: CASSTSGGGGTDTQYF. CDR3 coding DNA: TGTGCCAGCAGCACGTCGGGAGGGGGAGGGACAGATACGCAGTATTTT.

The J gene is TRBJ2-7, the V gene TRBV18; D possibly corresponds to TRBD2 (6 bases). In germline, CDR1 is KGHSH, CDR2 LQKENI. The ends were cut back, 6 bases at V and 2 bases at J, with 14 bases in the middle. The CDR3 spans 14 residues. CDR3 in amino acids: CASSWDLEAYEQYF. CDR3 DNA: TGTGCCAGCTCCTGGGACTTGGAAGCCTACGAGCAGTACTTC.

By its share, this clone is medium-sized. The rearrangement joins TRBV4-3 to TRBJ1-2, with D maybe TRBD1 (6 bases). The V end lost 4 bases, the J end lost 4 bases, and 13 bases lay between the germline ends. Looked up from germline, CDR1 is LGHNA and CDR2 is YSLEER. CDR3 length equals 14 residues. The CDR3: CASSPGQTSYGYTF. CDR3 sequence (DNA): TGCGCCAGCAGCCCCGGACAGACCAGCTATGGCTACACCTTC.

This clone was seen just once. This chain connects TRBV5-1 to TRBJ2-7; 13 bases line up with TRBD2. The germline CDR1 and CDR2 sequences are SGHRS and YFSETQ. Trimming removed 2 bases from V and 4 bases from J; junction bases left unmatched: 6. The length of the CDR3 is 16 residues. CDR3: CASSLTGTSGIYEQYF. CDR3 in DNA: TGCGCCAGCAGCTTAACCGGGACTAGCGGGATATACGAGCAGTACTTC.

This clone is medium-sized by share. This chain joins TRBV9 and TRBJ2-2; D uncertain. This CDR3 is 17 amino acids long. Trimming cost V 0 bases and J 0 bases, with 12 bases left between them. In germline, CDR1 is SGDLS, CDR2 YYNGEE. The CDR3 DNA sequence: TGTGCCAGCAGCGTAGCAGTGACACAGACGAACACCGGGGAGCTGTTTTTT. Amino acid sequence: CASSVAVTQTNTGELFF. The full variable domain, its missing parts supplied by reference TRBV9 and TRBJ2-2, is DSGVTQTPKHLITATGQRVTLRCSPRSGDLSVYWYQQSLDQGLQFLIQYYNGEERAKGNILERFSAQQFPDLHSELNLSSLELGDSALYFCASSVAVTQTNTGELFFGEGSRLTVL.